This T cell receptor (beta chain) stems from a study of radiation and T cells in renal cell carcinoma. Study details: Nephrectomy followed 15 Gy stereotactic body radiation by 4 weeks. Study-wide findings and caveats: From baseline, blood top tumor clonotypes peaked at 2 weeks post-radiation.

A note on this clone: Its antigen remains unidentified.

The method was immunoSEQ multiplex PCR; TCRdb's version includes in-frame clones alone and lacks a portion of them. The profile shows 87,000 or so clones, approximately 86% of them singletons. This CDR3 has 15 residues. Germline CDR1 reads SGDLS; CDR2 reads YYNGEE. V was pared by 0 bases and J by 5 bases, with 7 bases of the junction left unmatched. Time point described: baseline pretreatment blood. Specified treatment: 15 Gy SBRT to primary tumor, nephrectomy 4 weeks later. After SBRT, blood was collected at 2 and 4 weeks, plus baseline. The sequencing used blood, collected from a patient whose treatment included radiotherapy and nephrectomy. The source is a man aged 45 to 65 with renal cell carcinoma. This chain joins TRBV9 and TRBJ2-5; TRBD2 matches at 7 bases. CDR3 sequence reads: CASSVAAWGGETQYF. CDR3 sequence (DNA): TGTGCCAGCAGCGTAGCGGCTTGGGGGGGGGAGACCCAGTACTTC. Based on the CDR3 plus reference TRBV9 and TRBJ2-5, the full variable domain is DSGVTQTPKHLITATGQRVTLRCSPRSGDLSVYWYQQSLDQGLQFLIQYYNGEERAKGNILERFSAQQFPDLHSELNLSSLELGDSALYFCASSVAAWGGETQYFGPGTRLLVL.